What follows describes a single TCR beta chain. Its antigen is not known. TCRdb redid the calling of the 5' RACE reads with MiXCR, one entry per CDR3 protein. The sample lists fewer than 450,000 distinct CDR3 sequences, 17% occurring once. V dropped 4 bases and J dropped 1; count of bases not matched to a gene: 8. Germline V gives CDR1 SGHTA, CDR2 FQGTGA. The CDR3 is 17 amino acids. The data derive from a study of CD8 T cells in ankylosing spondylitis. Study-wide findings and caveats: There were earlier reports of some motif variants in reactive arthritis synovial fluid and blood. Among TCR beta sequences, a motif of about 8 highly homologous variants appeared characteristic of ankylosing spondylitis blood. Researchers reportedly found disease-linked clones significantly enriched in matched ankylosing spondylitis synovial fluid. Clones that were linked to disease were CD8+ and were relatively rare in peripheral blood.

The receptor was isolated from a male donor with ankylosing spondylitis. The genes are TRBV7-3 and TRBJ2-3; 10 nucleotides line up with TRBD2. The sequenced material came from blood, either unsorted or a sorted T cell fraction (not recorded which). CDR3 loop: CASSSGLADRGTDTQYF. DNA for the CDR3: TGTGCCAGCAGCTCCGGACTAGCGGATAGGGGCACAGATACGCAGTATTTT.